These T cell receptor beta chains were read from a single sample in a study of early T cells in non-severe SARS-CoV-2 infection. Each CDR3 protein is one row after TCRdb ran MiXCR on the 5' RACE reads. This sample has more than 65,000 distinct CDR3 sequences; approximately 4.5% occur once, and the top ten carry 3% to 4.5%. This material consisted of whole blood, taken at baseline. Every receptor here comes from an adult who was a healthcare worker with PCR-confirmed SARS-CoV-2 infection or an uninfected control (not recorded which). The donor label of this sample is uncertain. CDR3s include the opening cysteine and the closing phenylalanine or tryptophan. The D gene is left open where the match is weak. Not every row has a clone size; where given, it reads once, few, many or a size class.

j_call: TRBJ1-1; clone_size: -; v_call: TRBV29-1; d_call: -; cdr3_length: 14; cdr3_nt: TGCAGCGTTGGGCGGGAAACCAAAAACACTGAAGCTTTCTTT; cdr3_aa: CSVGRETKNTEAFF
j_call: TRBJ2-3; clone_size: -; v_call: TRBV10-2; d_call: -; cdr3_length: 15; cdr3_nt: TGCGCCAGCTACGAATGGACGGGCTCCACAGATACGCAGTATTTT; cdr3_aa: CASYEWTGSTDTQYF
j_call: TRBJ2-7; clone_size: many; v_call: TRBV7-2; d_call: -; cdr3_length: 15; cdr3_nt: TGTGCCAGCAGCTACCGTTCGACACTTGGCTACGAGCAGTACTTC; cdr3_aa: CASSYRSTLGYEQYF
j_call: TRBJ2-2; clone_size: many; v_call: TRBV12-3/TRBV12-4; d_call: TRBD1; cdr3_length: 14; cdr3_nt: TGTGCCAGCAGTTTCGGACAGGGCTTCGGGGAGCTGTTTTTT; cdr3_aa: CASSFGQGFGELFF
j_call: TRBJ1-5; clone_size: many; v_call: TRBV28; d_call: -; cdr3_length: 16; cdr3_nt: TGTGCCAGCAGTTTATTTGGAGATTATAGCAATCAGCCCCAGCATTTT; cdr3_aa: CASSLFGDYSNQPQHF
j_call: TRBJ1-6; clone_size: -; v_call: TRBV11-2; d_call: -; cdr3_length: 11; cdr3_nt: TGTGCCAGCAGCTCCTATTCACCCCTCCACTTT; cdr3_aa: CASSSYSPLHF
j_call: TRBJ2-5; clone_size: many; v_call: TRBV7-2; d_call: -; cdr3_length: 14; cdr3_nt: TGTGCCAGCAGCTTAGATCCGGGGCCAGAGACCCAGTACTTC; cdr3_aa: CASSLDPGPETQYF
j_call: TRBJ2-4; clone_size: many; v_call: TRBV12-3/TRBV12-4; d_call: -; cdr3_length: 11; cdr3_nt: TGTGCCAGCAGTTTTGGGCAGGGAGGGTACTTC; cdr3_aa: CASSFGQGGYF
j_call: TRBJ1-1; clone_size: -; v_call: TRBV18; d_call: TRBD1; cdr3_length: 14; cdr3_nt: TGTGCCAGCTCATTCGACAGGGGGGGCACTGAAGCTTTCTTT; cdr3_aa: CASSFDRGGTEAFF
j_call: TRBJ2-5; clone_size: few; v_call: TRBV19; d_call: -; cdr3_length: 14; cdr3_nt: TGTGCCAGTAGTATTCAAGAGGGAGCAGAGACCCAGTACTTC; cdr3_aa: CASSIQEGAETQYF
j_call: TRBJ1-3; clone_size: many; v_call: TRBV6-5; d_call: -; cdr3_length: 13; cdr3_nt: TGTGCCAGCAGTTCCCGGCCCCGGAACACCATATATTTT; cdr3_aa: CASSSRPRNTIYF
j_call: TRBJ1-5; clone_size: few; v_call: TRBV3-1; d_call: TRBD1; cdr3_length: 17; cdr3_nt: TGTGCCAGCAGCCCCAATTTTCGACAGGGTAGCAATCAGCCCCAGCATTTT; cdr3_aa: CASSPNFRQGSNQPQHF